This TCR beta chain was identified in a study of healthy donors' naive CD4 and CD8 T cells. Naive CD4+ cells were sorted as CD4+CD8-CD45RO-CD45RA+; naive CD8+ as CD8+CD4-CD45RA+CD27bright. TCR libraries were built from about 500 ng of total RNA by linear amplification. TCRdb used MiXCR to reprocess the reads, holding one entry per CDR3 protein. This table has 180,000 or so distinct CDR3 sequences, around three quarters appearing once. V was shortened by 3 bases and J by 2 bases, with 10 bases between the two germline ends. CDR1 and CDR2 (germline): SQVTM, ANQGSEA. The CDR3 is 13 residues long. General study findings and limits: Positive CDR3 charge linked to CD4+ cells, negative to CD8+ cells. Bulk sequencing left alpha and beta chains unpaired.

In regard to this clonotype: Its antigen is unidentified.

The chain uses TRBV29-1 and TRBJ2-5; D unclear. The receptor's source is a pool of human donors in good health; the sample pools cells from several healthy donors. Sequencing was carried out using naive CD4+ and CD8+ T cells sorted from blood, pooled from several donors. In DNA, the CDR3 is TGCAGCGTTGATCATTGGCAGCAAGAGACCCAGTACTTC. Its protein is CSVDHWQQETQYF.